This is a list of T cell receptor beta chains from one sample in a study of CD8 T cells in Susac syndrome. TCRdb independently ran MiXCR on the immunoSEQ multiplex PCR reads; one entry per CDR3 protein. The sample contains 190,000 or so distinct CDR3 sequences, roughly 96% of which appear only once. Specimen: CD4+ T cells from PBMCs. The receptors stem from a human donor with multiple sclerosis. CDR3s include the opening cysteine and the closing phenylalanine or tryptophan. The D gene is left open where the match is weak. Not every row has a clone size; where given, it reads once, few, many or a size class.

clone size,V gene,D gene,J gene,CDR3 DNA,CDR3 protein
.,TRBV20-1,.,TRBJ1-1,TGCAGTGCTAGTAGGGACACTGAAGCTTTCTTT,CSASRDTEAFF
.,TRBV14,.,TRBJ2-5,TGTGCCAGCAGCCAAGGAGGTAGTTACCAAGAGACCCAGTACTTC,CASSQGGSYQETQYF
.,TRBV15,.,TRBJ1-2,TGTGCCACCAGCAGAGGCGGGGTTGGCTATGGCTACACCTTC,CATSRGGVGYGYTF
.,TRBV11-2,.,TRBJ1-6,TGTGCCAGCAGCTCCCGGGCCATGTCCTATAATTCACCCCTCCACTTT,CASSSRAMSYNSPLHF
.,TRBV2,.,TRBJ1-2,TGTGCCAGCAGGGGGCTAAGCGGCTACACCTTC,CASRGLSGYTF
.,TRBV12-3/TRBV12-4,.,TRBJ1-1,TGTGCCAGCAGTTCACACGAGCCGAACACTGAAGCTTTCTTT,CASSSHEPNTEAFF
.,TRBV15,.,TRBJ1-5,TGTGCCACCAGCAGAGAAACCTGGAGGCTTGAGGCCCAGCATTTT,CATSRETWRLEAQHF
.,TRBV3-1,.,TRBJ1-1,TGTGCCAGCAGCCAAGGGACGTGGAACACTGAAGCTTTCTTT,CASSQGTWNTEAFF
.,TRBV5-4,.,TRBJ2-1,TGTGCCAGCACCCACGACAGAAACAATGAGCAGTTCTTC,CASTHDRNNEQFF
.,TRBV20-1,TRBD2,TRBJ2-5,TGCAGTGCTATAGCGGGGCTGACCCAGTACTTC,CSAIAGLTQYF
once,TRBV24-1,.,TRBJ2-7,TGTGCCACCAGTGATCAGCGCGGTTCCTACGAGCAGTACTTC,CATSDQRGSYEQYF
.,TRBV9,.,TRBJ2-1,TGTGCCAGCAGCGTAGTCCCAGAGTCGAGTTTCTCCTACAATGAGCAGTTCTTC,CASSVVPESSFSYNEQFF
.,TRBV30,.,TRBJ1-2,TGTGCCTGGAGAGAACGACAGGTTAACTATGGCTACACCTTC,CAWRERQVNYGYTF
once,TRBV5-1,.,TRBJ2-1,TGCGCCAGCAGCGAGGGGTGGATTAACAATGAGCAGTTCTTC,CASSEGWINNEQFF
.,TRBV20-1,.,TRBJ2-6,TGCAGTGCTAGTGATTCAGGGGCTGGGGCCAACGTCCTGACTTTC,CSASDSGAGANVLTF
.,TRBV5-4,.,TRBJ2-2,TGTGCCAGCTCCTTGGTGAACACCGGGGAGCTGTTTTTT,CASSLVNTGELFF